This TCR beta chain was retrieved from a study of identical twins. V was pared by 8 bases and J by 11 bases, with 24 bases between. This CDR3 has 14 residues. Germline CDR1 and CDR2: MNHNS and SASEGT. TCRdb reprocessed the 5' RACE reads with MiXCR, giving one entry per CDR3 protein. The data contain around 1.7 million distinct CDR3 sequences, 25% to 35% of them seen just once; the ten biggest clones take up less than 0.35%. In regard to this clonotype: Its antigen is still unknown.

Overall study results and limits: Cord blood's abundant beta clonotypes had fewer insertions, unlike memory repertoires.

The TCR originated in a newborn girl in good health. Specimen: cord blood. V usage is TRBV6-1 and J usage is TRBJ2-5; D not resolved. CDR3 sequence: CASGRQVIYNEQYF. In DNA form, the CDR3 reads TGTGCCAGCGGCCGGCAGGTCATCTACAATGAGCAGTACTTC.